This T cell receptor beta chain was retrieved from a study of blood T cell repertoires in COVID-19. Across the study: Acute and convalescent COVID-19 specimens originated in the United States, Italy and Spain. PBMCs, B-cell-depleted T cells, or T cells were the source of the cDNA or gDNA that made up the material.

Some clones are missing from TCRdb's copy, which holds only in-frame ones; the method was immunoSEQ multiplex PCR. The sample holds about 220,000 clones, around 84% seen once. Germline V gene sequence: CDR1 SGHDN, CDR2 FVKESK. The CDR3 consists of 21 residues. V shed 4 bases and J shed 1 base, with 29 bases lying between them. The chain employs TRBV14 and TRBJ2-1; TRBD1 is a possible D gene (6 bases). Source material: peripheral blood. This TCR came from a man aged 25 to 40 with active or convalescent COVID-19. The DNA of the CDR3 is TGTGCCAGCAGCCCCACAGGGTACTGGGTTCTACCGGGGAGATCCTACAATGAGCAGTTCTTC. Protein sequence: CASSPTGYWVLPGRSYNEQFF. Filled out from reference TRBV14 and TRBJ2-1, the complete variable domain reads EAGVTQFPSHSVIEKGQTVTLRCDPISGHDNLYWYRRVMGKEIKFLLHFVKESKQDESGMPNNRFLAERTGGTYSTLKVQPAELEDSGVYFCASSPTGYWVLPGRSYNEQFFGPGTRLTVL.